This TCR beta chain originates from a study of PD-1 blockade in mismatch repair-deficient tumors. Study-wide results and caveats: After pembrolizumab, tumor-resident clones rose rapidly, then generally contracted before radiologic responses.

Data came from immunoSEQ multiplex PCR; TCRdb stores just in-frame clones and leaves some out. The sample lists 100,000 or so clones, about 79% occurring once. About this clone: Its specificity is not known.

The CDR3 loop spans 15 amino acids. V lost 1 base and J lost 4, with 13 bases in between. CDR1 is MNHNS and CDR2 is SASEGT in the germline V gene. Source: peripheral blood, taken 36 weeks after starting pembrolizumab. The chain combines TRBV6-1 with TRBJ1-2; no clear D gene. The clonotype was recovered from an adult with mismatch repair-deficient cancer. The CDR3, as DNA: TGTGCCAGCAGTGAAGGACGTGCGGCTTCCTATGGCTACACCTTC. Its protein is CASSEGRAASYGYTF.